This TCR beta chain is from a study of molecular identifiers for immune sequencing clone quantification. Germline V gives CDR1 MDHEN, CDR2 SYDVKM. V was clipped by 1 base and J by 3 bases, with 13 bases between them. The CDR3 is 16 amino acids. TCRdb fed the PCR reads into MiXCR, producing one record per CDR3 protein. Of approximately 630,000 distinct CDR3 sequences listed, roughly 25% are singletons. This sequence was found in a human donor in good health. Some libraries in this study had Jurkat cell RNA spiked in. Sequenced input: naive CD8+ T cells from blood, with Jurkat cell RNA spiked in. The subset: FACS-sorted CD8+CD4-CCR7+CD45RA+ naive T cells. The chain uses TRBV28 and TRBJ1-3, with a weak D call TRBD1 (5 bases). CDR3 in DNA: TGTGCCAGCAGTTTATATCCGGGGGTATATGGAAACACCATATATTTT. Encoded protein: CASSLYPGVYGNTIYF. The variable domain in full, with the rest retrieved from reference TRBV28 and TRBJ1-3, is DVKVTQSSRYLVKRTGEKVFLECVQDMDHENMFWYRQDPGLGLRLIYFSYDVKMKEKGDIPEGYSVSREKKERFSLILESASTNQTSMYLCASSLYPGVYGNTIYFGEGSWLTVV.